This is a list of T cell receptor beta chains from one sample in a study of glioma-infiltrating T cells. TCRdb passed the multiplex PCR reads through MiXCR, listing each CDR3 protein once. The table has about 410,000 distinct CDR3 sequences, 41% seen once. Sequencing input: glioma tissue, nonneoplastic brain tissue, or PBMCs (not recorded which). All receptors come from a human donor with low-grade glioma or glioblastoma, undergoing nonglioma brain surgery, or in good health (not recorded which). The CDR3 runs from the conserved cysteine through the conserved F or W. Fields, in order: CDR3 length, D gene, clone size, V gene, J gene, CDR3 DNA, CDR3 protein. A D gene is named only where the DNA matches it firmly. The size field is filled for only some rows; it gives once, few, many or a size class.

length: 15; D: .; size: .; V: TRBV11-2; J: TRBJ2-3; DNA: TGTGCCAGCAGCTTAGTGGAAGGGAGGTTAAATACGCAGTATTTT; CDR3: CASSLVEGRLNTQYF
length: 18; D: TRBD1; size: .; V: TRBV28; J: TRBJ2-7; DNA: TGTGCCAGCAGTTTAATCTTGGGGGGACAGGGGATCGACAATGAGCAGTACTTC; CDR3: CASSLILGGQGIDNEQYF
length: 15; D: .; size: many; V: TRBV6-1; J: TRBJ1-1; DNA: TGTGCCAGCAGTTTGGGCAGGGATATGAACACTGAAGCTTTCTTT; CDR3: CASSLGRDMNTEAFF
length: 14; D: .; size: .; V: TRBV12-3/TRBV12-4; J: TRBJ2-3; DNA: TGTGCCAGCAGAGGGGCGGGACGCACAGATACGCAGTATTTT; CDR3: CASRGAGRTDTQYF
length: 12; D: TRBD1; size: .; V: TRBV20-1; J: TRBJ1-1; DNA: TGCAGTGCTAGAGGGGGACAGTATGCAGCTTTCTTT; CDR3: CSARGGQYAAFF
length: 14; D: .; size: few; V: TRBV4-1; J: TRBJ1-2; DNA: TGCGCCAGCAGCCAAATCGGGGGAACCTATGGCTACACCTTC; CDR3: CASSQIGGTYGYTF
length: 14; D: .; size: .; V: TRBV7-6; J: TRBJ1-5; DNA: TGTGCTAGCAGCTTATGGCCCGGGGTTCAGCCCCAGCATTTT; CDR3: CASSLWPGVQPQHF
length: 14; D: TRBD2; size: many; V: TRBV15; J: TRBJ2-5; DNA: TGTGCCACCAGCGGCGGACTAGCGGAAGAGACCCAGTACTTC; CDR3: CATSGGLAEETQYF
length: 16; D: TRBD1; size: few; V: TRBV28; J: TRBJ2-7; DNA: TGTGCCAGCAGTTTATGGGGACAGCCGAATTCCTACGAGCAGTACTTC; CDR3: CASSLWGQPNSYEQYF
length: 15; D: .; size: .; V: TRBV7-3; J: TRBJ1-3; DNA: TGTGCCAGCACCTGGGCCGGCAGCTCTGGAAACACCATATATTTT; CDR3: CASTWAGSSGNTIYF
length: 16; D: .; size: many; V: TRBV4-3; J: TRBJ2-3; DNA: TGCGCCAGCAGCCTAGTCCTCAGCGCTAGCACAGATACGCAGTATTTT; CDR3: CASSLVLSASTDTQYF
length: 14; D: .; size: many; V: TRBV28; J: TRBJ2-4; DNA: TGTGCCAGCAGTTCCAGGGTAGCCAAAAACATTCAGTACTTC; CDR3: CASSSRVAKNIQYF
length: 14; D: .; size: .; V: TRBV4-1; J: TRBJ2-7; DNA: TGCGCCAGCAGCCAAGACGTCCGTACCTACGAGCAGTACTTC; CDR3: CASSQDVRTYEQYF
length: 12; D: TRBD2; size: .; V: TRBV20-1; J: TRBJ2-7; DNA: TGCAGTGCGGCGGGAGAGGGCTACGAGCAGTACTTC; CDR3: CSAAGEGYEQYF
length: 15; D: .; size: many; V: TRBV4-3; J: TRBJ1-2; DNA: TGCGCCAGCAGCGAAGACTCGAGGGGTTACTATGGCTACACCTTC; CDR3: CASSEDSRGYYGYTF
length: 15; D: .; size: many; V: TRBV28; J: TRBJ1-1; DNA: TGTGCCAGCAGATTCTCTACAGGAGGTTCCACTGAAGCTTTCTTT; CDR3: CASRFSTGGSTEAFF
length: 14; D: TRBD1; size: .; V: TRBV20-1; J: TRBJ2-1; DNA: TGCAGTGCACCGACAGGGGGCGCCTACAATGAGCAGTTCTTC; CDR3: CSAPTGGAYNEQFF
length: 15; D: TRBD1; size: many; V: TRBV6-2/TRBV6-3; J: TRBJ1-2; DNA: TGTGCCAGCAGTTCCACGACAGGGCGAGGCGATGGCTACACCTTC; CDR3: CASSSTTGRGDGYTF
length: 17; D: TRBD2; size: .; V: TRBV28; J: TRBJ2-3; DNA: TGTGCCAGCAGTTTGGAGGGTCGGGAGGTGTTAACAGATACGCAGTATTTT; CDR3: CASSLEGREVLTDTQYF
length: 16; D: TRBD1; size: .; V: TRBV6-1; J: TRBJ1-1; DNA: TGTGCCAGCAGTGAACAAGGACAGGGCTCAGGGGCTGAAGCTTTCTTT; CDR3: CASSEQGQGSGAEAFF
length: 10; D: .; size: few; V: TRBV20-1; J: TRBJ2-7; DNA: TGCAGTACTAGAGAATACGAGCAGTACTTC; CDR3: CSTREYEQYF
length: 15; D: .; size: .; V: TRBV4-3; J: TRBJ2-7; DNA: TGCGCCAGCAGCCAAGAGGGACTTTCCCTCTACGAGCAGTACTTC; CDR3: CASSQEGLSLYEQYF
length: 16; D: TRBD1; size: .; V: TRBV6-1; J: TRBJ1-1; DNA: TGTGCCATCAGTGGAAATCTCCTGACAGGGGAGACTGAAGCTTTCTTT; CDR3: CAISGNLLTGETEAFF
length: 15; D: .; size: few; V: TRBV20-1; J: TRBJ2-7; DNA: TGCAGTGCTAGAGATGGGGGGTCAAGCTCCTACGAGCAGTACTTC; CDR3: CSARDGGSSSYEQYF
length: 14; D: TRBD1; size: few; V: TRBV4-2; J: TRBJ1-6; DNA: TGTGCCAGCAGCCAAGGACAGGGGAATTCACCCCTCCACTTT; CDR3: CASSQGQGNSPLHF
length: 15; D: .; size: few; V: TRBV7-8; J: TRBJ1-5; DNA: TGTGCCAGCAGCCAAGGGACTGGAGCGGATCAGCCCCAGCATTTT; CDR3: CASSQGTGADQPQHF
length: 15; D: .; size: .; V: TRBV7-6; J: TRBJ2-1; DNA: TGTGCCAGCAGCGAAACAGCTACAGGGTTACTTGGGCAGTTCTTC; CDR3: CASSETATGLLGQFF
length: 14; D: .; size: .; V: TRBV5-6; J: TRBJ2-3; DNA: TGTGCCAGCAGCTTGTCGTGGAGCTCAGATACGCAGTATTTT; CDR3: CASSLSWSSDTQYF
length: 18; D: TRBD1; size: few; V: TRBV7-8; J: TRBJ2-1; DNA: TGTGCCAGCAGCTTAGAGGGGCGGACAGGGGGCTGGGACAATGAGCAGTTCTTC; CDR3: CASSLEGRTGGWDNEQFF
length: 16; D: TRBD1; size: few; V: TRBV20-1; J: TRBJ1-6; DNA: TGCAGTGCACCGATTCGGCCGGGACAGTATAATTCACCCCTCCACTTT; CDR3: CSAPIRPGQYNSPLHF
length: 13; D: TRBD1; size: .; V: TRBV7-3; J: TRBJ1-1; DNA: TGTGCCAGCAGCTTAGACAGGGACACTGAAGCTTACTTT; CDR3: CASSLDRDTEAYF
length: 15; D: .; size: few; V: TRBV7-9; J: TRBJ1-1; DNA: TGTGCCAGCAGCTTATTGGCAGGGTGGAACACTGAAGCTTTCTTT; CDR3: CASSLLAGWNTEAFF
length: 11; D: .; size: .; V: TRBV20-1; J: TRBJ2-7; DNA: TGCAGTGCTTGGAGGTTCGACGAGCAGTACTTC; CDR3: CSAWRFDEQYF
length: 13; D: .; size: few; V: TRBV11-3; J: TRBJ1-1; DNA: TGTGCCAGCTCAGACAGACTGAACACTGAAGCTTTCTTT; CDR3: CASSDRLNTEAFF
length: 17; D: TRBD1; size: .; V: TRBV7-2; J: TRBJ1-3; DNA: TGTGCCAGCAGCCCAAGACAGGGGGACCTCTCTGGAAACACCATATATTTT; CDR3: CASSPRQGDLSGNTIYF
length: 17; D: .; size: few; V: TRBV4-2; J: TRBJ1-1; DNA: TGTGCCAGCAGCCAATACCCCGGCGGGGGAAACTTTGGTGAAGCTTTCTTT; CDR3: CASSQYPGGGNFGEAFF